The sequence of this TCR beta chain was determined in a study of CD8+CD57+ T cells in acquired aplastic anemia (dated by TCRdb to 2016 to 2019). General notes on the study: On average, sorted CD4+ and CD8+ cells yielded 2.5 to 3.5 ug of extracted DNA, with a range of about 0.19 to 30 ug. CD8+CD57+ expansion was defined as frequency above the mean frequency observed in healthy subjects.

What the study reported, not specific to this receptor: Between patients and healthy controls, no significant difference in CD8+ Simpson's diversity was found (P=0.060). Fewer than 35 CD8+ CDR3 sequences were found to be shared between patients and controls, but these sequences appeared to be highly expressed in patients and within the immunodominant clones of the patients.

The germline V gene yields SGHRS for CDR1 and YFSETQ for CDR2. Counted from cysteine to phenylalanine, this CDR3 has 13 amino acids. Solely the CDR3 DNA is kept, with 39 bases framed from the first base. Patients chosen for sequencing had shown expansion of CD8+CD57+ cells by flow cytometry. Every patient had a diagnosis of severe acquired aplastic anemia based on International Study of Aplastic Anemia and Agranulocytosis and Camitta criteria. At the time blood was sampled, none of the patients had received any therapy. The study deep-sequenced TCR repertoires of sorted CD4+ and CD8+ blood T cells from severe aplastic anemia patients and healthy subjects. In the USA, patient enrollment took place under clinicaltrials.gov protocols 00001620, 01623167, 00001397, 00071045, 00081523 and 00961064. Ficoll-Paque density gradient centrifugation was used to isolate peripheral blood mononuclear cells. CD4+ and CD8+ T cells were sorted by FACS or magnetic beads before DNA extraction.

Genomic DNA was used as template for profiling of TCR beta VDJ combinations and CDR3 sequences. An Illumina HiSeq 2000 was the platform used for TCR repertoire sequencing. The study's processing was this. TRBV/TRBJ rearrangement plots, CDR3 size and DJ length profiles, and Simpson's diversity index were used to assess repertoires. The most abundant DNA sequence in the deep sequencing data was defined as the immunodominant clone. CDR3 amino acid sequences were screened for sharing across subjects and were compared with published repertoires and the VDJdb database. Through fastp at Q25 and MiXCR, TCRdb rebuilt clones from the public reads, retaining in-frame beta chains. Every entry covers one CDR3 protein and lists the most common genes and DNA from its rows. The V and J calls reflect TCRdb's pipeline rather than the authors' work. Within this sample are roughly 200,000 distinct CDR3 sequences, with roughly 65% of them counted one time only. The ten largest clonotypes hold 42% of the sample.

A word on this clonotype: Its antigen is currently not known. A read error may account for a junction end that differs from germline.

The material sequenced was sorted CD4+, CD8+, or CD8+CD57+ T cells (not recorded which) from PBMCs. The receptor was isolated from a human donor with aplastic anemia. The rearranged chain carries TRBV5-1 and TRBJ2-2; the D region possibly corresponds to TRBD2 (5 bases align). At the DNA level, the sequence is TGCTCCAGCAGCCCCCCCGGGGCCGGGGAGCTGTTTTTT. Its translation reads: CSSSPPGAGELFF.